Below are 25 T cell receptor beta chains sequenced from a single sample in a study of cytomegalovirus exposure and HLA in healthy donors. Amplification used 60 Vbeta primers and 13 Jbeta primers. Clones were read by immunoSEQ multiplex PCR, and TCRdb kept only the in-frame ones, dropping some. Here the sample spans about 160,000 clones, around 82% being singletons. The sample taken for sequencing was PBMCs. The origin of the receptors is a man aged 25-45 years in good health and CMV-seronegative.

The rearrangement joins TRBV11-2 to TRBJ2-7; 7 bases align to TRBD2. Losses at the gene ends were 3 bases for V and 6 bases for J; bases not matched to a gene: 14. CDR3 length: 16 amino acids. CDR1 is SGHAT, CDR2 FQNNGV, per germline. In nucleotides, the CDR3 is TGTGCCAGCAGCTTTCTGTCGGGAGGTCCGGGGGGCGAGCAGTACTTC. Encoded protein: CASSFLSGGPGGEQYF.

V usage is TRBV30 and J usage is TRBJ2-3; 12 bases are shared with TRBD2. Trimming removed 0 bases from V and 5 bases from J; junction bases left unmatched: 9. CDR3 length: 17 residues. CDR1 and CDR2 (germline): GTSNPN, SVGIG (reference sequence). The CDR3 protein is CAWSVPSSGRARDTQYF. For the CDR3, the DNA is TGTGCCTGGAGTGTACCTTCTAGCGGGAGGGCAAGAGATACGCAGTATTTT. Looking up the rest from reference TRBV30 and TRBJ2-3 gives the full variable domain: SQTIHQWPATLVQPVGSPLSLECTVEGTSNPNLYWYRQAAGRGLQLLFYSVGIGQISSEVPQNLSASRPQDRQFILSSKKLLLSDSGFYLCAWSVPSSGRARDTQYFGPGTRLTVL.

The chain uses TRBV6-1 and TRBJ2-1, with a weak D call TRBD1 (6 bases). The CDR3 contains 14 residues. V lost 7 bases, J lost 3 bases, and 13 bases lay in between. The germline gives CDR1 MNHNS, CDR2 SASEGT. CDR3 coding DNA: TGTGCCAGCAAGAGGGGGTTCGACTACAATGAGCAGTTCTTC. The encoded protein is CASKRGFDYNEQFF.

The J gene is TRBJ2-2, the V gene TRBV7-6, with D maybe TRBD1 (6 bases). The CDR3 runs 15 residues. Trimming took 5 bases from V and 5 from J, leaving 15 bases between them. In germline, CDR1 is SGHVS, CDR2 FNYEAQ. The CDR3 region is CASSNPGQKTGELFF. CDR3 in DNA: TGTGCCAGCAGCAACCCGGGACAAAAGACCGGGGAGCTGTTTTTT. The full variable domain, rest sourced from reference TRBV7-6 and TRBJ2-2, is GAGVSQSPRYKVTKRGQDVALRCDPISGHVSLYWYRQALGQGPEFLTYFNYEAQQDKSGLPNDRFSAERPEGSISTLTIQRTEQRDSAMYRCASSNPGQKTGELFFGEGSRLTVL.

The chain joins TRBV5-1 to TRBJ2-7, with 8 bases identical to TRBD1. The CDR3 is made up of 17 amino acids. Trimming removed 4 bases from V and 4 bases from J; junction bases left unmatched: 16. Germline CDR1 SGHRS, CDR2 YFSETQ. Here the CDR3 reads CASSTPAGQGNMYEQYF. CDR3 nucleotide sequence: TGCGCCAGCAGCACCCCTGCCGGACAGGGAAATATGTACGAGCAGTACTTC. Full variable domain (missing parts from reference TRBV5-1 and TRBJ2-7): KAGVTQTPRYLIKTRGQQVTLSCSPISGHRSVSWYQQTPGQGLQFLFEYFSETQRNKGNFPGRFSGRQFSNSRSEMNVSTLELGDSALYLCASSTPAGQGNMYEQYFGPGTRLTVT.

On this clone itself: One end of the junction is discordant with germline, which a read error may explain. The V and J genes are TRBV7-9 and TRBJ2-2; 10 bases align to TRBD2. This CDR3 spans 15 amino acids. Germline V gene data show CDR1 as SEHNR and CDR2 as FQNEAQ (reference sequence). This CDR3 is CSSSSRTSGTGELFF. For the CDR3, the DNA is TGTTCCAGCAGCTCCCGGACTAGCGGCACCGGGGAGCTGTTTTTT. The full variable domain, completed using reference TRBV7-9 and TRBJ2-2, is DTGVSQNPRHKITKRGQNVTFRCDPISEHNRLYWYRQTLGQGPEFLTYFQNEAQLEKSRLLSDRFSAERPKGSFSTLEIQRTEQGDSAMYLCSSSSRTSGTGELFFGEGSRLTVL.

As DNA, the CDR3 is TGTGCCAGCAGCTTTGGGGGGAGCTCCTACAATGAGCAGTTCTTC. The encoded protein is CASSFGGSSYNEQFF. The chain recombines TRBV7-3 with TRBJ2-1, with TRBD2 as a possible D gene (6 bases). CDR3 length equals 15 residues. Germline lookup yields CDR1 SGHTA and CDR2 FQGTGA. The V and J ends lost 3 bases and 0 bases respectively, with 9 bases between them.

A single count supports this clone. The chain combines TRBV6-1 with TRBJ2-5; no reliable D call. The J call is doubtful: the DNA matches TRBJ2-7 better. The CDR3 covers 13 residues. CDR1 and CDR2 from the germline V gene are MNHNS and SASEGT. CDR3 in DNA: TGTGCCAGCAGTTCGCGGCTCACCTACGAGCAGTACTTC. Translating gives CASSSRLTYEQYF.

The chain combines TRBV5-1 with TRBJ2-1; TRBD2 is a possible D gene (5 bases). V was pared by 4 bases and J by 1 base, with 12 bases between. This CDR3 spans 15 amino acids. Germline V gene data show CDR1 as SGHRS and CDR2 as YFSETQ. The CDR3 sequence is CASSTTRESYNEQFF. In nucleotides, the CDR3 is TGCGCCAGCAGCACCACTAGGGAATCCTACAATGAGCAGTTCTTC.

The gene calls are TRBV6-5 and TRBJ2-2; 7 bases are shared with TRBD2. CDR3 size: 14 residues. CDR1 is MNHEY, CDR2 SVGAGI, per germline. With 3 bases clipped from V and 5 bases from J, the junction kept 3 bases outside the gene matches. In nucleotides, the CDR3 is TGTGCCAGCAGTTATGGGCGGGAGACCGGGGAGCTGTTTTTT. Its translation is CASSYGRETGELFF.

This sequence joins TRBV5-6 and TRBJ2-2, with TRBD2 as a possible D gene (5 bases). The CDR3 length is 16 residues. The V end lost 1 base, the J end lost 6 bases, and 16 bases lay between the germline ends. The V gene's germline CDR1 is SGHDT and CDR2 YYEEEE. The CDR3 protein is CASSLFLWGAAGELFF. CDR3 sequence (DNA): TGTGCCAGCAGCTTGTTCCTATGGGGAGCTGCCGGGGAGCTGTTTTTT.

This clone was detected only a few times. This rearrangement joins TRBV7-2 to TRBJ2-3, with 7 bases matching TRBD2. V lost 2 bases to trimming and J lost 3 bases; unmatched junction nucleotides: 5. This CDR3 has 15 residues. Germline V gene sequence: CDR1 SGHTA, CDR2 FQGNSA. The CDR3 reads CASSLLLAFTDTQYF. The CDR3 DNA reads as TGTGCCAGCAGCTTACTACTAGCGTTTACAGATACGCAGTATTTT.

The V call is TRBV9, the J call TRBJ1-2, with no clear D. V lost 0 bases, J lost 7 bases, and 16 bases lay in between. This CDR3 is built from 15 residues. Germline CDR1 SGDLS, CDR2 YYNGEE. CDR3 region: CASSVDFLGEVGYTF. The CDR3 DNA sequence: TGTGCCAGCAGCGTAGATTTCTTGGGCGAAGTTGGCTACACCTTC.

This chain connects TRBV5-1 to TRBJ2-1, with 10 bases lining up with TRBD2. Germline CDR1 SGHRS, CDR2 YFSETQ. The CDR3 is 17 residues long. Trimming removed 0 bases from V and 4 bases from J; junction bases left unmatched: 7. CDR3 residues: CASSLGRTSGSYNEQFF. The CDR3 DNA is TGCGCCAGCAGCTTGGGTAGGACTAGCGGTTCTTACAATGAGCAGTTCTTC.

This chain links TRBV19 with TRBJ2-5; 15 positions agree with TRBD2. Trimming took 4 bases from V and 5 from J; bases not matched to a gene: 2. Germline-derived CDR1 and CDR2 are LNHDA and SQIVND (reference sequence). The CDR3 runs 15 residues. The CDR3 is CASSTGLAGGETQYF. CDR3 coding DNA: TGTGCCAGTAGTACTGGACTAGCGGGGGGGGAGACCCAGTACTTC.

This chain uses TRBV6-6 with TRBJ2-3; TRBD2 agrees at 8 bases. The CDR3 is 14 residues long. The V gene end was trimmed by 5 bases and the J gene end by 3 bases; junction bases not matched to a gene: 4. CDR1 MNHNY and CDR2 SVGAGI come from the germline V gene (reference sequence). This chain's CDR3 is CASSDGTRTDTQYF. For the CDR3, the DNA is TGTGCCAGCAGTGACGGGACTAGGACAGATACGCAGTATTTT.

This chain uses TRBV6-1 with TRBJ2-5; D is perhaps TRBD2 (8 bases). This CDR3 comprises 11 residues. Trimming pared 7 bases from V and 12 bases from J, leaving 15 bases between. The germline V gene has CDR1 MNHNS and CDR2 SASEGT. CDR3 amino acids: CASTGGGMEYF. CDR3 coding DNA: TGTGCCAGCACGGGAGGGGGCATGGAGTACTTC.

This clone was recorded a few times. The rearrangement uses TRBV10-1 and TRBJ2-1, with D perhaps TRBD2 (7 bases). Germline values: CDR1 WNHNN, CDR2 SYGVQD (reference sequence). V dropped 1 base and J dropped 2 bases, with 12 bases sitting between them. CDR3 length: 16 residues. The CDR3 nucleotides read TGCGCCAGCAGTGAGTGGGGGGGGGCTACCTACAATGAGCAGTTCTTC. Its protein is CASSEWGGATYNEQFF.

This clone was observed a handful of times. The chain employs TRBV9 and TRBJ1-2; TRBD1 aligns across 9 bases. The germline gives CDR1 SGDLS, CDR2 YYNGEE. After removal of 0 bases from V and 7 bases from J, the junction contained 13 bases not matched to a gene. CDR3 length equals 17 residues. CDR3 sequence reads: CASSVGGQGIDVGGYTF. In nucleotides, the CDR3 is TGTGCCAGCAGCGTAGGGGGACAGGGTATTGATGTGGGTGGCTACACCTTC.

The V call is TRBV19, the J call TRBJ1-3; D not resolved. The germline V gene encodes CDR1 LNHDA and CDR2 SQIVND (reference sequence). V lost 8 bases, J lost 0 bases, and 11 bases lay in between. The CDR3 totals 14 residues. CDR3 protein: CASGFLDSGNTIYF. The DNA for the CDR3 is TGTGCCAGTGGCTTCCTTGACTCTGGAAACACCATATATTTT.

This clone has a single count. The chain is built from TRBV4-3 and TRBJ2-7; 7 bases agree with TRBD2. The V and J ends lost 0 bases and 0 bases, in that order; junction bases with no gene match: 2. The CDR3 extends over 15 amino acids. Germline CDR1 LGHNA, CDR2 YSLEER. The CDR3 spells CASSQDSSGSYEQYF. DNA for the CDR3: TGCGCCAGCAGCCAAGATTCTAGCGGCTCCTACGAGCAGTACTTC.

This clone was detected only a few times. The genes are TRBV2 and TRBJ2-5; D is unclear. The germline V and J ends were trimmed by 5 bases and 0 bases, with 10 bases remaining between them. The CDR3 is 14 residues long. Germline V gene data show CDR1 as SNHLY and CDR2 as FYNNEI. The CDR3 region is CASSSQQYQETQYF. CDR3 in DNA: TGTGCCAGCAGTTCACAACAGTACCAAGAGACCCAGTACTTC.

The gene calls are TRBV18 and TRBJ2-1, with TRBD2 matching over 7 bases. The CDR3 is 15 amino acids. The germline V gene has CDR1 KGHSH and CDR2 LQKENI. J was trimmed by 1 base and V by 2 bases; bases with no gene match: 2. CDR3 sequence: CASSPGGGSYNEQFF. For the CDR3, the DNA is TGTGCCAGCTCACCAGGCGGGGGTTCCTACAATGAGCAGTTCTTC.

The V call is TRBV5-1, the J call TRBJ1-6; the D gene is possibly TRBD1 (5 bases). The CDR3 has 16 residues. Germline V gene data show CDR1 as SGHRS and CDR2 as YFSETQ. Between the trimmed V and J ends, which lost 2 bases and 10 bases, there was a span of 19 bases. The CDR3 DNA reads TGCGCCAGCAGCTTAGACCTGACAGTAATTTCGTCACCCCTCCACTTT. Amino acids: CASSLDLTVISSPLHF.

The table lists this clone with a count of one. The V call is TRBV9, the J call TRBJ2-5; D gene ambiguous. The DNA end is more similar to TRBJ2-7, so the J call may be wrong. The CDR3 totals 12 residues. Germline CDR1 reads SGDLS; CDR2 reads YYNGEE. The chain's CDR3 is CASSPSPYEQYF. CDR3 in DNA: TGTGCCAGCAGCCCTAGTCCCTACGAGCAGTACTTC.